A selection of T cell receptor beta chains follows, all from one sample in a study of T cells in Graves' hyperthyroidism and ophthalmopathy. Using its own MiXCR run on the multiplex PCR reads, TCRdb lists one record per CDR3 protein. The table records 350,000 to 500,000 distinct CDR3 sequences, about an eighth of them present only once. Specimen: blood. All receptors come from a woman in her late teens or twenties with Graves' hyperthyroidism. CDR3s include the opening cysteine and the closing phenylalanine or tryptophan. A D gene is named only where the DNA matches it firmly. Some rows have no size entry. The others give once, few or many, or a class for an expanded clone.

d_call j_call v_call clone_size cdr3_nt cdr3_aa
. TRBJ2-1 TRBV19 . TGTGCCAGTAGTATAGATCTTGGCGGGATCGTGAATGAGCAGTTCTTC CASSIDLGGIVNEQFF
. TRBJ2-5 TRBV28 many TGTGCCAGCAGTTTAATCGGGGCAGGTTGGAGGCAAGAGACCCAGTACTTC CASSLIGAGWRQETQYF
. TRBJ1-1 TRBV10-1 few TGCGCCAGCAGTACAACAGGGATTGGCACTGAAGCTTTCTTT CASSTTGIGTEAFF
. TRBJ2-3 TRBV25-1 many TGTGCCAGCAGTGAGCGTAGCGGAAGCACAGATACGCAGTATTTT CASSERSGSTDTQYF
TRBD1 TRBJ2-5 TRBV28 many TGTGCCAGTTCCTGGACAGGGGGCGATGGGGAGACCCAGTACTTC CASSWTGGDGETQYF
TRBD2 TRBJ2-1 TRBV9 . TGTGCCAGCAGCGTAGCAGGAACTAGCGGGAGGGGTGATGAGCAGTTCTTC CASSVAGTSGRGDEQFF
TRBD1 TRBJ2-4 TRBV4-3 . TGCGCCAGCAGCCAAAGGCAGGGGGCAAACATTCAGTACTTC CASSQRQGANIQYF
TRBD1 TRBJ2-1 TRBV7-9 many TGTGCCAGCAGCCGAGGGGGCCTGACAGGGTTAGGACGCAATGAGCAGTTCTTC CASSRGGLTGLGRNEQFF
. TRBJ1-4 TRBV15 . TGTGCCACCAGCGGGGGGACGCGGGGAACAACTAATGAAAAACTGTTTTTT CATSGGTRGTTNEKLFF
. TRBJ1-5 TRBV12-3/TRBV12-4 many TGTGCCAGCAGTTTAGTGGGGGGACGGGCAAAGCCCCAGCATTTT CASSLVGGRAKPQHF
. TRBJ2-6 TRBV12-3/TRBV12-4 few TGTGCCAGCAGTTTCCGGGAATACTCTGGGGCCAACGTCCTGACTTTC CASSFREYSGANVLTF
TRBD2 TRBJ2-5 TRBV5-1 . TGCGCCAGTGGGGTGACTAGCGGGGGAGAGACCCAGTACTTC CASGVTSGGETQYF
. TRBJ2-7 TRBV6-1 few TGTGCCAGCAGGGAAGTTTGGAACTCCTACGAGCAGTACTTC CASREVWNSYEQYF
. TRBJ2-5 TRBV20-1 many TGCAGTGCTAGAGATCATGGCAAGACCCAGTACTTC CSARDHGKTQYF
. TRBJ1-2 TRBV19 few TGTGCCAGTAGTCAAGACACGGGCCGAGTCTATGGCTACACCTTC CASSQDTGRVYGYTF
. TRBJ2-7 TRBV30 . TGTGCCTGGAAGATTGGAGGTAGCTACGAGCAGTACTTC CAWKIGGSYEQYF
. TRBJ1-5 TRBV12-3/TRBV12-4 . TGTGCCAGCAGTTTGAGGCAGGATAAGCAGCCCCAGCGTTTT CASSLRQDKQPQRF
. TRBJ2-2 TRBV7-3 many TGTGCCAGCAGCGGGGGGGGCAGGACCGGGGAGCTGTTTTTT CASSGGGRTGELFF
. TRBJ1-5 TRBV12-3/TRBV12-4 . TGTGCCAGCAGTCCCGAGAATCAGCCCCAGCATTTT CASSPENQPQHF
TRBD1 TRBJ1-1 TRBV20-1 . TGCAGTGCTAGAGGTGGCAGGGGGCGGCTCCGGAACACTGAAGCTTTCTTT CSARGGRGRLRNTEAFF
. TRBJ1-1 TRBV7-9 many TGTGCCAGCAGCTCGAACAAGAGGACTGAAGCTTTCTTT CASSSNKRTEAFF
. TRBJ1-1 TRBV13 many TGTGCCAGCAGCATCCAAGGACAGCCGATGAACACTGAAGCTTTCTTT CASSIQGQPMNTEAFF
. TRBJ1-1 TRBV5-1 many TGCGCCAGCAGCCTTGACTCTTTAAATGAAGCTTTCTTT CASSLDSLNEAFF
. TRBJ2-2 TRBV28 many TGTGCCAGCAGTCGCGGGTCCCTCGCCGGGGAGCTGTTTTTT CASSRGSLAGELFF
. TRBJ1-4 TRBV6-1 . TGTGCCAGCAGTGGGACGAACAATGAAAAACTGTTTTTT CASSGTNNEKLFF
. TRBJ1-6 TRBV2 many TGTGCCAGCGATGAGTGGGGAGGGAGTAATAATTCACCCCTCCACTTT CASDEWGGSNNSPLHF
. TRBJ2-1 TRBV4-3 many TGCGCCAGCAGCCAAGACGGTGGGGGTGAGCAGTTCTTC CASSQDGGGEQFF
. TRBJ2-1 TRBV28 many TGTGCCAGCAGTTTGGTGGAGGGAGCGGCCAACAATGAGCAGTTCTTC CASSLVEGAANNEQFF
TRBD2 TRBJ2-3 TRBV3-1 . TGTGCCAGCAGCCAAGGCGGGAGGTTCACAGATACGCAGTATTTT CASSQGGRFTDTQYF
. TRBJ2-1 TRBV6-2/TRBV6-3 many TGTGCCAGCAGTCCCTATCTCACTACTAGCGAGCAGTTCTTC CASSPYLTTSEQFF
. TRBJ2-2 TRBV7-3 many TGTGCCAGCAGCGACCCGGGACGGGGAACCGGGGAGCTGTTTTTT CASSDPGRGTGELFF
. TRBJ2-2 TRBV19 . TGTGCCAGTAGACCGACAGCGATCTCCACCGGGGAGCTGTTTTTT CASRPTAISTGELFF
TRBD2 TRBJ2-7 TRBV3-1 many TGTGCCAGCAGCCAAGGTGGCGGGACTAGGGGCTACGAGCAGTACTTC CASSQGGGTRGYEQYF
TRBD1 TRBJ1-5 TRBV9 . TGTGCCAGCAGCCCAGGGGGGGATCCAAGCAATCAGCCCCAGCATTTT CASSPGGDPSNQPQHF
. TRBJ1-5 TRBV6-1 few TGTGCCAGCAGTGTTGCGGGGTTGAGCAATCAGCCCCAGCATTTT CASSVAGLSNQPQHF
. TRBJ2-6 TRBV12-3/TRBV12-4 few TGTGCCAGCCAGGCGCATACGGGCGGGGCCAACGTCCTGACTTTC CASQAHTGGANVLTF
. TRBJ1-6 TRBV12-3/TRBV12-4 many TGTGCCAGCGGTAGAAGCTCCTATAATTCACCCCTCCACTTT CASGRSSYNSPLHF
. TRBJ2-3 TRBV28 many TGTGCCAGCAGTTCACCTCCTCACGGGACTAGCACAGATACGCAGTATTTT CASSSPPHGTSTDTQYF
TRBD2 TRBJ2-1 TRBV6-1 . TGTGCCAGCAGGCCGCTAACTAGCGGGAGTTCAAATGAGCAGTTCTTC CASRPLTSGSSNEQFF
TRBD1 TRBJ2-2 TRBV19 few TGTGCCAGTAGTATAACAGGGGGAGCAAACACCGGGGAGCTGTTTTTT CASSITGGANTGELFF
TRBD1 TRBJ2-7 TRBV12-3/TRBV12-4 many TGTGCCAGCACCCCGGACAGGGTGAACGAGCAGTACTTC CASTPDRVNEQYF
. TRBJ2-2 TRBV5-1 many TGCGCCAGCAGCTTGGGAGACCGGGAGCTGTTTTTT CASSLGDRELFF
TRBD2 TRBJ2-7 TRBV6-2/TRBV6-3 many TGTGCCAGCAGTTACCTGCTAGCGGGACAAGGGGAGCAGTACTTC CASSYLLAGQGEQYF